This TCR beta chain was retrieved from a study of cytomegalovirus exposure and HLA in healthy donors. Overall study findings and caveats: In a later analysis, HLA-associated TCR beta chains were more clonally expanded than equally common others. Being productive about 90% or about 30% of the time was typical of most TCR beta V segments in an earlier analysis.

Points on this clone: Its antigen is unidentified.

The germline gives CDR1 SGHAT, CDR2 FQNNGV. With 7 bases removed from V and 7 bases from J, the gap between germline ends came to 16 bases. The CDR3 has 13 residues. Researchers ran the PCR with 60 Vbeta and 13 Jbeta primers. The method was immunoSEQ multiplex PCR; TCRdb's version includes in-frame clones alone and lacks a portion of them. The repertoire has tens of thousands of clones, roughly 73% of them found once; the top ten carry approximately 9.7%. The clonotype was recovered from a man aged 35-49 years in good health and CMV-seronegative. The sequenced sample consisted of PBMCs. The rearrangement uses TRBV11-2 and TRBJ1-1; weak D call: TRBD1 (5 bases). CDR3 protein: CASTPERGNEAFF. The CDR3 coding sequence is TGTGCCAGCACCCCGGAGCGGGGGAATGAAGCTTTCTTT.